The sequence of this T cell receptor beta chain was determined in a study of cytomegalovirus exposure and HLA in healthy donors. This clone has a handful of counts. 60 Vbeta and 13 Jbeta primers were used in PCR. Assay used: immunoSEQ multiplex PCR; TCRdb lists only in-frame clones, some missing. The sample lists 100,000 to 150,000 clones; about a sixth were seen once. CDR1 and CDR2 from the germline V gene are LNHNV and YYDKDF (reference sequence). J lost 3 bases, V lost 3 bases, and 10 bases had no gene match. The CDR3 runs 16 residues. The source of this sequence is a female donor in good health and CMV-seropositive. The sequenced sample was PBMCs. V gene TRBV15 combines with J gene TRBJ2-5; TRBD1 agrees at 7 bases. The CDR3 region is CATSRPRTGEKETQYF. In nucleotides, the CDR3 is TGTGCCACCAGCAGGCCACGGACAGGCGAGAAAGAGACCCAGTACTTC.